This entry is about one T cell receptor beta chain. This clone is classified as medium-sized (0.01 to 0.1%). The target of this receptor is not known. There are no base qualities to consult, and no much larger clone falls within one base. The library relied on the immunoSEQ multiplex PCR assay. For the multiplex PCR, a mixture combining 60 forward primers for TCR Vbeta segments and 13 reverse primers for TCR Jbeta segments was used. The CDR3 region of rearranged TCR beta genes was amplified from genomic DNA by a multiplex PCR assay. The Illumina HiSeq System was used to sequence the amplified TCR beta libraries as 87-base-pair reads. Per the source publication's procedure: A later analysis tallied around 80 million unique TCR beta chains across the 700 or so repertoires, and some 10 million of those chains were shared by two or more donors. Raw reads were error-corrected and collapsed into unique sequences by a nearest-neighbor algorithm in which closely related sequences were merged to remove PCR and sequencing errors. Alignment of CDR3 sequences to IMGT reference sequences was used to assign V, D and J gene segments. Each retained sequence needed at least a six-nucleotide match to both a V gene segment and a J gene segment. Rearrangements were classified as productive when the CDR3 lacked stop codons and remained in frame with V and J, and all other rearrangements were classified as non-productive. CDR3 was defined according to IMGT convention as the region running from the second conserved V-encoded cysteine to the conserved J-encoded phenylalanine. The earlier analysis of about 610 of the donors excluded sequences that lacked an unambiguous match to a single V gene segment. An earlier analysis of a few hundred of the donors called V segments functional above 56.7% productive rearrangements and segregating when the between-donor standard deviation exceeded 5%. A statistical classification framework was developed to diagnose cytomegalovirus status using the catalog of TCR beta chain sequences. V and J gene assignment, in a later analysis, came from comparing TCR nucleotide sequences with IMGT/GENE-DB human TR gene sequences. The TCRdist pipeline was used in a later analysis to assign CDR3 sequences and most-parsimonious VDJ recombination scenarios. In a later analysis, every TCR beta chain was defined by the combination of its CDR3 amino acid sequence and its V-gene family, and reads without a unique V-gene family were dropped. As a way to deal with suspected cross-contamination and a sequencing artifact, a later analysis dropped 450 to 700 nucleotide sequences that were highly shared and had low generation probability. For each public chain, a later analysis derived a clonal expansion index from normalized ranks of inferred template counts within each repertoire. Generation probabilities in a later analysis came from a VDJ recombination model fitted to out-of-frame rearrangements, and those results were checked against IGoR. A later analysis scored TCR-TCR, TCR-HLA and TCR-CMV co-occurrence with hypergeometric tests, applying a repertoire-size bias correction to TCR pairs. False discovery rates were estimated in a later analysis by permuting HLA or CMV assignments 20 times. A later analysis grouped co-occurring TCRs with DBSCAN, adding TCRdist sequence similarity when clustering within HLA-allele-positive subsets. For co-occurrence clustering, repertoires with fewer than 30,000 or more than 120,000 public chains were excluded, along with roughly 5 repertoires with anomalous nucleotide sharing. In TCRdb, the immuneACCESS table is reduced to in-frame sequences with V and J assigned. These tables do not hold every clone; where another copy was compared, an unresolved V gene accounts for under half, and the others remain unexplained. That table gives V, J and clone size, and the DNA gave D and trimming. The sample table contains 97,000 or so clones; only one count was recorded for about a tenth of them. The ten largest clones capture 5.1% of the sample.

From V the trimming removes 3 bases and from J it removes 2 bases, while the gene matches leave 1 base of the junction unaccounted for. The CDR3 goes from the cysteine to the phenylalanine over 14 residues. Kept here is only the CDR3 DNA, which spans 42 bases and is read in frame from base 1. The germline V gene (reference sequence) sets CDR1 to WNHNN and CDR2 to SYGVQD. This sample is part of a study of cytomegalovirus exposure and HLA in healthy donors (dated by TCRdb to between 2016 and 2019). Study-level background: According to an earlier analysis of around 600 of the donors, 150 million to 200 million T cells yielded 100 million or so unique TCR beta sequences and about 300 Gb of sequence data. HLA typing covered class I and class II loci at four-digit resolution. To study patterns of TCR occurrence, a later analysis re-analyzed previously published TCR beta repertoires from 700 or so donors and added high-resolution HLA genotyping. Because of strong linkage in the cohort, roughly five DR-DQ haplotypes were treated as single units for association and clustering. Typing coverage differed by locus: A, B, C, DRB1 and DQB1 were typed in about 629-630 donors, DQA1 in around 500, DPA1 in around 610, and DPB1 in about 450. Genome-wide SNP genotypes for about 60% of the roughly 670 donors were used in a later genetic analysis, which treated that subset as a discovery cohort. High-throughput TCR immunosequencing, statistical association of individual TCRs with disease status, and machine learning were combined to predict cytomegalovirus infection status. On average, roughly 250,000 unique TCR beta nucleotide sequences were sequenced per donor among some 430 genotyped donors of the cohort, with 15% to 20% of those sequences being non-productive. An earlier analysis of approximately 630 of the donors applied high-throughput TCR beta sequencing to assess whether each TCR beta V gene segment acted as functional or pseudogenic. In addition to the first cohort of 666 subjects, a separate validation cohort of approximately 130 different subjects was used. The study aimed to test whether cataloging public T cell receptors could reveal signatures of past pathogen exposure. An early release that covered around 590 HLA-typed donors contained around 300 gigabases of sequencing data and tens of millions of unique TCR sequences. Donor age, sex, ethnicity and CMV serostatus were collected together with the repertoire data. The genetic ancestry cluster associated with self-reported Caucasian donors included about 84% of the roughly 400 genotyped donors. Rather than drawing on any new phenotypic data, the later analysis identified candidate immune exposures from TCR beta sequences and the way those sequences occurred across donors. Every discovery cohort repertoire had been produced on one sequencing platform. The T cell repertoires of under 700 subjects were profiled by immunosequencing and related to cytomegalovirus serostatus.

Paper-wide results and their limitations: According to a later analysis, most CMV-associated TCR beta chains appeared to be HLA-restricted, and the HLA associations seemed to be driven largely by CMV exposure. Assigning TCR associations to individual alleles was difficult when HLA alleles, especially DR and DQ, strongly co-occurred. A few of the identified cytomegalovirus-associated TCR beta chains were confirmed in vitro to be specific for cytomegalovirus antigens. In a later analysis, the rate of TCR association differed among HLA loci, with DRB1 alleles having the most associated TCRs and HLA-C alleles having the fewest. The earlier analysis of around 600 of the donors excluded some 16 rarely observed V segments, including chromosome 9 orphons, because counts were too low. A total of 164 TCR beta chains were listed by the study as associated with cytomegalovirus. In an earlier analysis of fewer than 750 of the donors, most TCR beta V segments were observed in productive rearrangements about 90% or about 30% of the time, broadly matching IMGT annotations. Because the 87-base-pair reads could not distinguish some IMGT-functional V segments, including TRBV6-2 and TRBV6-3, those segments were excluded. A later analysis reported that several top co-occurrence clusters appeared linked to parvovirus B19, influenza, CMV and Epstein-Barr virus. In a later analysis, HLA-associated TCR beta chains were found to be more clonally expanded and to have lower generation probabilities than equally common non-associated chains. The sequencing pipeline was judged likely to have produced a cluster of highly shared sequence variants as a technical artifact. Across donors, most TCR sequences were observed very rarely, whereas some public TCRs were present in many individuals. A further reported finding was that TCR beta sequences accurately predicted the HLA-A and HLA-B alleles for most subjects in the first cohort. Sequencing depth was assumed to be roughly uniform across donors in the presence/absence analyses, though that assumption may not hold. At a false discovery rate of 0.05, a later analysis linked 15,000 to 20,000 TCR beta sequences to specific HLA alleles. Linkage disequilibrium might explain the correlated functional status among segregating V segments, but an unknown experimental factor could not be excluded. Because some donors lacked HLA typing at each locus, the association tests relied only on the typed subset. An association between a missense DCLRE1C variant and V-gene and J-gene trimming of TCR beta chains was found in a later genetic analysis and replicated in an independent cohort. For the cohort, immune exposure information was limited to CMV serostatus. In this cohort, only TCR beta chains were sequenced, and detectable features were limited by the absence of alpha or paired-chain data. The classifier was reported to diagnose cytomegalovirus status with high specificity and sensitivity in both the original cohort and the validation cohort. According to the authors, the approach could potentially be generalized to other disease states and immunological phenotypes. In a later genetic analysis, fewer N-insertions in productive TCRs were reported among donors in an Asian-associated ancestry cluster than the approximately 670-donor mean.

The cohort was made up of roughly 670 healthy bone marrow donors. All cohort members were sampled while nominally healthy, although unrecorded immune exposures were likely present. The donor tested CMV seropositive, placing the donor among the 310 or so seropositive members of the cohort. A peripheral blood sample was collected from each donor, and TCR beta sequencing was performed on peripheral blood mononuclear cells. Genomic DNA extraction from the blood cell samples was performed with the Qiagen DNeasy Blood Extraction Kit. Sequenced input: PBMCs. This TCR was sampled from a middle-aged man in good health and CMV-seropositive. In this chain, TRBV10-1 is recombined with TRBJ2-1, with 7 junctional bases fitting TRBD2. CDR3 reads: CASSDTSAYNEQFF. The sequenced DNA: TGCGCCAGCAGTGACACTAGCGCCTACAATGAGCAGTTCTTC.